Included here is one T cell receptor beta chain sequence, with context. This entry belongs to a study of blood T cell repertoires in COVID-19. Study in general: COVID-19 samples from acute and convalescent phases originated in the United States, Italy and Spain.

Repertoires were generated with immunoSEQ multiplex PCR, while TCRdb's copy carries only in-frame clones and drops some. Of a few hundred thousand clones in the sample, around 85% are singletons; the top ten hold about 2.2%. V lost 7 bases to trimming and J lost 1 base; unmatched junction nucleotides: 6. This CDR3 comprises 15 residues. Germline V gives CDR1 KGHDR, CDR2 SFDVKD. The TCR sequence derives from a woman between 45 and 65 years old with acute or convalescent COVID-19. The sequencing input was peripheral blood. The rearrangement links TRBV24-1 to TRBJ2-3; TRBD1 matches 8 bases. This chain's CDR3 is CATSHPGQGTDTQYF. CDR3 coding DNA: TGTGCCACCAGCCATCCGGGACAGGGCACAGATACGCAGTATTTT.